The following is a T cell receptor beta chain sequence with its context. No antigen is known for it. This sample is drawn from a study of T cells expressing NK-cell markers. Study details: Serological testing identified seven of the eight sequenced donors as HCMV-seropositive and one as seronegative.

General observations from the study: There remained a lack of clarity about HCMV specificity of expanded NKG2C+ T cell clones. Dominant NKG2C+ clonotypes in roughly 6 donors made up about 1.0-7.0% of CD8+ T cells.

TCRdb reprocessed the 5' RACE reads, with one entry per CDR3 protein and no DNA. This table holds about 160,000 distinct CDR3 sequences. CDR1 LNHNV and CDR2 YYDKDF come from the germline V gene (reference sequence). CDR3 size: 13 residues. The rearrangement uses TRBV15 and TRBJ2-7; as DNA is missing, the TRBD2 call by TCRdb cannot be tested. This TCR derives from a man aged 18-69 years in good health. Sequencing was carried out using blood T cells: a sorted CD56 or NKG2C T cell subset, CD4+ or CD8+ T cells, or bulk PBMC T cells (not recorded which). The CDR3 protein is CATSPERRNEQYF.